Shown below are 9 T cell receptor beta chains from a single sample sequenced in a study of tumor and adjacent non-tumor tissue in lung cancer. The template was RNA from unsorted bulk tissue. The library came from three nested PCR rounds adapted from ARM-PCR protocols. TCRdb redid the calling of the multiplex PCR reads with MiXCR, one entry per CDR3 protein. The sample lists about 140,000 distinct CDR3 sequences, 66% seen once, with approximately 18% in the top ten. The sequencing sample was made of lung tumor tissue. The receptor source for this set is a man aged 55-75 years with small cell lung cancer.

With regard to this clonotype: A read error may produce the germline difference seen at one junction end. The V and J genes are TRBV12-3 or TRBV12-4 and TRBJ1-5, with D hard to call. This CDR3 has 15 residues. CDR3 in amino acids: CDSSLAGYSNQPQHF. The CDR3 region has the DNA TGTGACAGCAGTTTAGCGGGTTATAGCAATCAGCCCCAGCATTTT.

A word on this clonotype: With a much larger clone just one base away, this may be a read error. The chain employs TRBV29-1 and TRBJ1-2; D is unresolved. The CDR3 has 10 amino acids. CDR1 is SQVTM, CDR2 ANQGSEA, per germline. V shed 8 bases and J shed 6 bases, with 10 bases lying between them. CDR3 protein: CSTGDDGYTF. The CDR3 bases are TGCAGCACCGGGGATGATGGCTACACCTTC.

As to this clonotype: As the CDR3 is not closed by the conserved phenylalanine or tryptophan, this likely results from a read error. The V and J genes are TRBV20-1 and TRBJ1-6; 9 bases agree with TRBD1. The CDR3 length is 13 residues. Germline V CDR1 and CDR2: DFQATT, SNEGSKA (reference sequence). The junction had 5 bases not matched to a gene; V was cut back by 4 bases and J by 10 bases. This CDR3 reads CSATGQGNSPLHL. CDR3 sequence (DNA): TGCAGTGCTACGGGACAGGGAAACTCACCCCTCCACTTA.

As to this clonotype: Since a much larger clone is just one base distant, this may be a read error. The rearrangement links TRBV7-9 to TRBJ2-1; TRBD2 might be the D (5 bases). Germline CDR1 reads SEHNR; CDR2 reads FQNEAQ (reference sequence). The CDR3 spans 18 residues. The V end lost 1 base, the J end lost 7 bases, and 23 bases lay between the germline ends. CDR3 in amino acids: CASSLVIGEIAGGNEQFF. The CDR3, as DNA: TGTGCCAGCAGCTTAGTGATAGGAGAGATCGCCGGAGGAAATGAGCAGTTCTTC.

A word on this clonotype: Being one base from a much bigger clone, this may be a read error. The V and J genes are TRBV5-5 and TRBJ2-1; 9 bases are a match to TRBD1. The germline V gene has CDR1 SGHKS and CDR2 YYEKEE (reference sequence). The CDR3 spans 17 residues. The CDR3 protein is CAISHYSGTGLTNEQFF. The CDR3 DNA follows: TGTGCCATCAGCCATTACTCCGGGACAGGGTTGACGAATGAGCAGTTCTTC.

This chain connects TRBV20-1 to TRBJ2-3, with TRBD1 as a possible D gene (6 bases). Germline CDR1 is DFQATT and CDR2 is SNEGSKA (reference sequence). Trimming left V 5 bases short and J 8 bases short, with 11 bases between. CDR3 length equals 11 residues. The CDR3 protein is CSAPLRGTQYF. CDR3 nucleotides: TGCAGTGCTCCTCTCAGGGGTACGCAGTATTTT.

In the case of this clonotype: A clone one base away is much larger, so this may be a read error. V usage is TRBV29-1 and J usage is TRBJ2-1; weak D call: TRBD2 (6 bases). The germline gives CDR1 SQVTM, CDR2 ANQGSEA. Trimming cost V 7 bases and J 8 bases, with 21 bases left between them. CDR3 length: 14 residues. CDR3 residues: CSGTGATRSDEQFF. The CDR3 nucleotides read TGCAGCGGGACGGGAGCAACCAGGTCGGATGAGCAGTTCTTC.

The CDR3 bases are TGTGCCAGCAGTTCAAGGGGACAGGGGGCAGAGGGCTACACCTTC. Translating it yields CASSSRGQGAEGYTF. The J gene is TRBJ1-2, the V gene TRBV12-3 or TRBV12-4; 12 bases fit TRBD1. The CDR3 is made up of 15 amino acids. V shed 4 bases and J 8 bases; nucleotides not matched to a gene: 8.

As regards this clonotype: In this CDR3 the conserved last residue, phenylalanine or tryptophan, is missing, so a read error is likely. V usage is TRBV29-1 and J usage is TRBJ2-5; D may be TRBD2 (5 bases). The V gene lost 7 bases and the J gene lost 1 base, with 10 bases spanning the gap. This CDR3 has 12 amino acids. Germline CDR1 SQVTM, CDR2 ANQGSEA. The CDR3: CSGSALQETQYL. The DNA for the CDR3 is TGCAGCGGTAGCGCCCTCCAAGAGACCCAGTACCTC.